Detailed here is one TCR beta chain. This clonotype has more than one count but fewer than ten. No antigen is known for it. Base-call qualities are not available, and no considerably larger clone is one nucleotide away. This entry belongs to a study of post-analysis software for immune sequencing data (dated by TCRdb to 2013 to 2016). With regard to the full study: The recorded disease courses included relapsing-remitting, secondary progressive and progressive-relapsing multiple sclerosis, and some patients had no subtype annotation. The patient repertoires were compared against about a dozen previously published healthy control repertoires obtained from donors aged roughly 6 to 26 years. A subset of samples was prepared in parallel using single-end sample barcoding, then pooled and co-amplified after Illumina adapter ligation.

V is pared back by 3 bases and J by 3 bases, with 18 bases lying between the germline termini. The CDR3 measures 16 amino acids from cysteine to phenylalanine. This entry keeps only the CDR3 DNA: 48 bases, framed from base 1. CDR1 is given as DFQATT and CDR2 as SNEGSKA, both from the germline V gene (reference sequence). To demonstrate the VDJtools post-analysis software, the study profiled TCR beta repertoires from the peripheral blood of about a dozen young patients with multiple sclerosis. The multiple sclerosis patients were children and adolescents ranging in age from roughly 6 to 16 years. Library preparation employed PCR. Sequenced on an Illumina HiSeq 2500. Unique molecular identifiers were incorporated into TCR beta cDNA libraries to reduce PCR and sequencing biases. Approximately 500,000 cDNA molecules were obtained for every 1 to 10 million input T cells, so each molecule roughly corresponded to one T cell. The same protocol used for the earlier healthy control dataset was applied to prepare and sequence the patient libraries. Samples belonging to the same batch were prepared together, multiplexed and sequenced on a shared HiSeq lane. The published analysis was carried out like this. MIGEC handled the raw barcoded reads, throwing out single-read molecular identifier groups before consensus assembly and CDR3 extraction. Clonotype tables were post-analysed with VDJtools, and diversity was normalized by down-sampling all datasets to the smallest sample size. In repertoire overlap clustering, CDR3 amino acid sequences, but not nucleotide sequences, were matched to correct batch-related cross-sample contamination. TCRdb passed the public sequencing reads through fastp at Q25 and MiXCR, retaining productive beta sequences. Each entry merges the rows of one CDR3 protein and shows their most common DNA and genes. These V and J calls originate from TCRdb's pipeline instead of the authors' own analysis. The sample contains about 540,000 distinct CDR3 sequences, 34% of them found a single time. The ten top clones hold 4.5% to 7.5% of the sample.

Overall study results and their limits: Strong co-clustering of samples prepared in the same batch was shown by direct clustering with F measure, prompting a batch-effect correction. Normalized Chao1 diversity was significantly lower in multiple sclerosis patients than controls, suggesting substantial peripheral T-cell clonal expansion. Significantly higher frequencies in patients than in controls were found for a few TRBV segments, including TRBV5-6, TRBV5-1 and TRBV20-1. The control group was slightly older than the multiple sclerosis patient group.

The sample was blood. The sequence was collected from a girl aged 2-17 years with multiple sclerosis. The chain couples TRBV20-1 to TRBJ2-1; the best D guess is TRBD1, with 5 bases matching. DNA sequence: TGCAGTGCTAGCTGGGGAATGGGGCAGGGCTACAATGAGCAGTTCTTC. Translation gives CSASWGMGQGYNEQFF.